A single sample is the source of the 2 T cell receptor beta chains below, sequenced in a study of T-cell reconstitution after alpha-beta-depleted transplantation in children. Preparation of the TCRbeta library used unique molecular identifiers. TCRdb re-called the PCR reads with MiXCR, one entry per CDR3 protein. The table includes more than 85,000 distinct CDR3 sequences, about a tenth detected once. Sequenced here: PBMCs from the stem cell graft donor, sampled from the stem cell graft. The receptors come from a human donor who donated a stem cell graft to a child with acute lymphoblastic leukemia.

Comments on this clonotype: One end of the junction does not line up with germline, which may come from a read error. This chain joins TRBV7-8 and TRBJ2-3; 9 bases align to TRBD2. From germline, CDR1 is SGHVS and CDR2 FQNEAQ. The CDR3 runs 20 residues. This CDR3 is CASSLAPRSGGRGGTGTQYF. The CDR3 nucleotides are TGTGCCAGCAGCTTAGCGCCAAGGTCTGGCGGGAGGGGAGGTACAGGTACGCAGTATTTT.

Ten or more counts support this clonotype. J is TRBJ1-4 and V is TRBV7-2, with TRBD1 matching 9 bases. The germline V gene encodes CDR1 SGHTA and CDR2 FQGNSA. After removal of 1 base from V and 5 bases from J, the junction contained 2 bases not matched to a gene. The CDR3 contains 15 residues. The CDR3 DNA reads TGTGCCAGCAGCTTAGGAGGGACAGGGAATGAAAAACTGTTTTTT. It translates to CASSLGGTGNEKLFF. Looking up the rest from reference TRBV7-2 and TRBJ1-4 gives the full variable domain: GAGVSQSPSNKVTEKGKDVELRCDPISGHTALYWYRQSLGQGLEFLIYFQGNSAPDKSGLPSDRFSAERTGGSVSTLTIQRTQQEDSAVYLCASSLGGTGNEKLFFGSGTQLSVL.